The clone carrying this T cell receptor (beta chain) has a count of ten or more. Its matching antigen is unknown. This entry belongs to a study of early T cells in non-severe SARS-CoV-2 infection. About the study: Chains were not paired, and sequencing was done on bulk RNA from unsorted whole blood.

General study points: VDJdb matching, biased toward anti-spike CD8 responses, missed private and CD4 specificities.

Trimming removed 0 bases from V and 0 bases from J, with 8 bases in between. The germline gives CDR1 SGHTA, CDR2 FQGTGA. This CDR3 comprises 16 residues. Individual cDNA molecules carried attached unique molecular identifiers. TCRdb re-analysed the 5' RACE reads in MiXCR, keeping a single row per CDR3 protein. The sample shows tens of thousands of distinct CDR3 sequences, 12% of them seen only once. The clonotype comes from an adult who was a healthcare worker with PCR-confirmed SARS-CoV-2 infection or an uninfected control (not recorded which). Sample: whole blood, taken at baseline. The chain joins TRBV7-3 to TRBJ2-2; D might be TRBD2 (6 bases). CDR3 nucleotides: TGTGCCAGCAGCTTAACGGGGGAGGCGAACACCGGGGAGCTGTTTTTT. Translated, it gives CASSLTGEANTGELFF.